The T cell receptor (beta chain) described here comes from a study of control samples from healthy donors and cancer patients. CDR1 and CDR2 (germline): SGDLS, YYNGEE. The CDR3 loop spans 16 amino acids. V was trimmed by 1 base and J by 3 bases, leaving 14 bases between them. The table came from immunoSEQ multiplex PCR; TCRdb's copy has only in-frame clones and leaves some out. Among around 140,000 clones listed, around nine tenths were seen once. Sequences were obtained from PBMCs. The sequence was obtained from a man aged 50 or older with head and neck cancer. The chain employs TRBV9 and TRBJ2-1; D uncertain. CDR3 amino acids: CASSVNLMGSYNEQFF. CDR3 nucleotide sequence: TGTGCCAGCAGCGTAAATCTTATGGGCAGCTACAATGAGCAGTTCTTC.